This record concerns one T cell receptor beta chain sequence. Its target is not known. These data originate in a study of shared clonotypes between healthy human individuals. Study observations and caveats: Non-shared clonotypes showed lower generation probabilities than clonotypes common to all four donors. Deeper or shallower sequencing was expected to change how clonotypes are shared among donors. Rarefaction curves obtained for sorted subsets showed sequencing incomplete despite large depth.

Deep-level assay runs were performed. Clones were sequenced by immunoSEQ multiplex PCR, and TCRdb holds only the in-frame ones, with some missing. In the table there are around 1.9 million clones, about 93% of which are singletons. Naive CD8 cells, CD45RO-negative and positively selected for CCR7, excluded terminally differentiated effector memory CD45RA+ cells. This CDR3 region has 13 residues. Trimming took off 9 bases at V and 3 bases at J, with 12 bases between the two ends. Per germline, CDR1 MDHEN and CDR2 SYDVKM. The gene calls are TRBV28 and TRBJ1-5; unclear D gene. This TCR derives from a young man in good health. Some clones in this sample may be carry-over from other donors' samples. Input material: naive CD8+ T cells from PBMCs. The CDR3 here is CASQTGFNQPQHF. Written as DNA, the CDR3 is TGTGCCAGTCAAACGGGGTTCAATCAGCCCCAGCATTTT.